Listed below are T cell receptor beta chains from one sample, sequenced in a study of shared clonotypes between healthy human individuals. TCRdb's table, derived via immunoSEQ multiplex PCR, lists solely in-frame clones and lacks some. The table records some 630,000 clones, roughly 96% of them present only once. Sequencing was carried out using naive CD8+ T cells sorted from blood. Source of these receptors: a woman aged 25 to 39 in good health. Each CDR3 is given with its conserved first and last residue. D genes are given only for firm matches. Only part of the rows carry a size: once, few, many, or a class if the clone is expanded.

CDR3 DNA: TGCGCCAGCAGCTTGGGGAGGACAGGGGATTCCTACGAGCAGTACTTC; CDR3 protein: CASSLGRTGDSYEQYF; D gene: TRBD1; clone size: NA; J gene: TRBJ2-7; V gene: TRBV5-1
CDR3 DNA: TGTGCCAGCAGTTTAGCGGGGGCCCGGCGGGGCTACACCTTC; CDR3 protein: CASSLAGARRGYTF; D gene: NA; clone size: NA; J gene: TRBJ1-2; V gene: TRBV11-2
CDR3 DNA: TGTGCCAGCAGTGTGTCCGGGAGGGTGGCCTACAATGAGCAGTTCTTC; CDR3 protein: CASSVSGRVAYNEQFF; D gene: TRBD2; clone size: NA; J gene: TRBJ2-1; V gene: TRBV27
CDR3 DNA: TGTGCCAGCAGTTCCCCCTTGAGGGGAACTAATGAAAAACTGTTTTTT; CDR3 protein: CASSSPLRGTNEKLFF; D gene: NA; clone size: NA; J gene: TRBJ1-4; V gene: TRBV6-6
CDR3 DNA: TGTGCCAGCAGTCCGGGGGTTAGCGGGAGAGGGGATGAGCAGTTCTTC; CDR3 protein: CASSPGVSGRGDEQFF; D gene: TRBD2; clone size: NA; J gene: TRBJ2-1; V gene: TRBV2
CDR3 DNA: TGTGCCAGCCTACTAGCGGGAGATAATGAGCAGTTCTTC; CDR3 protein: CASLLAGDNEQFF; D gene: TRBD2; clone size: NA; J gene: TRBJ2-1; V gene: TRBV13
CDR3 DNA: TGTGCCACCAGCAGGGGGGATACGCAGTATTTT; CDR3 protein: CATSRGDTQYF; D gene: TRBD1; clone size: NA; J gene: TRBJ2-3; V gene: TRBV27
CDR3 DNA: TGTGCCAGTAGTATAGCGCCTGAAGGAATTGCTGAAGCTTTCTTT; CDR3 protein: CASSIAPEGIAEAFF; D gene: NA; clone size: NA; J gene: TRBJ1-1; V gene: TRBV19
CDR3 DNA: TGTGCCAGCAGCTTACTAGCGGGAGAAGAGACCCAGTACTTC; CDR3 protein: CASSLLAGEETQYF; D gene: TRBD2; clone size: NA; J gene: TRBJ2-5; V gene: TRBV7-2
CDR3 DNA: TGTGCCAGCAGTCTTATCGACCTTAACTATGGCTACACCTTC; CDR3 protein: CASSLIDLNYGYTF; D gene: NA; clone size: NA; J gene: TRBJ1-2; V gene: TRBV28
CDR3 DNA: TGTGCCAGCCGTTACGGGACATCCTACGAGCAGTACTTC; CDR3 protein: CASRYGTSYEQYF; D gene: NA; clone size: NA; J gene: TRBJ2-7; V gene: TRBV27
CDR3 DNA: TGTGCCAGCAGCCTTACAGGGGTCGAGCAGTACTTC; CDR3 protein: CASSLTGVEQYF; D gene: TRBD1; clone size: NA; J gene: TRBJ2-7; V gene: TRBV6-1
CDR3 DNA: TGTGCCAGCAGCTTAGGCAACAGCGATGAGCAGTTCTTC; CDR3 protein: CASSLGNSDEQFF; D gene: NA; clone size: NA; J gene: TRBJ2-1; V gene: TRBV13
CDR3 DNA: TGTGCCAGCAGTTGGGGGACTAGCGGGAGATCAGAGACCCAGTACTTC; CDR3 protein: CASSWGTSGRSETQYF; D gene: TRBD2; clone size: once; J gene: TRBJ2-5; V gene: TRBV27
CDR3 DNA: TGTGCCTGGAGTGGGCTAGCGGGGTTCTACAATGAGCAGTTCTTC; CDR3 protein: CAWSGLAGFYNEQFF; D gene: TRBD2; clone size: NA; J gene: TRBJ2-1; V gene: TRBV30
CDR3 DNA: TGCGCCAGCGGGTTGAAGCCTGATTCCTACGAGCAGTACTTC; CDR3 protein: CASGLKPDSYEQYF; D gene: NA; clone size: NA; J gene: TRBJ2-7; V gene: TRBV5-1
CDR3 DNA: TGTGCCAGCAGCTTAGATGGGTGGGAGACCCAGTACTTC; CDR3 protein: CASSLDGWETQYF; D gene: NA; clone size: NA; J gene: TRBJ2-5; V gene: TRBV7-6
CDR3 DNA: TGTGCCAGCAGTCAGGGACTTGGCGGAGATACGCAGTATTTT; CDR3 protein: CASSQGLGGDTQYF; D gene: NA; clone size: NA; J gene: TRBJ2-3; V gene: TRBV27
CDR3 DNA: TGTGCCACCAGCAGAGATTTTGGGGGACAGGACTATGGCTACACCTTC; CDR3 protein: CATSRDFGGQDYGYTF; D gene: TRBD1; clone size: NA; J gene: TRBJ1-2; V gene: TRBV15
CDR3 DNA: TGTGCCAGTAGTACCTCTGGGGACAGGGAAGATTCCCCCTACGAGCAGTACTTC; CDR3 protein: CASSTSGDREDSPYEQYF; D gene: TRBD1; clone size: NA; J gene: TRBJ2-7; V gene: TRBV19
CDR3 DNA: TGCGCCAGCAGTGCCCTTCCGGGTAGCACTGAAGCTTTCTTT; CDR3 protein: CASSALPGSTEAFF; D gene: NA; clone size: NA; J gene: TRBJ1-1; V gene: TRBV10-1
CDR3 DNA: TGTGCCAGCAGTTTAGGGTTGGGCGAGCAGTACTTC; CDR3 protein: CASSLGLGEQYF; D gene: NA; clone size: NA; J gene: TRBJ2-7; V gene: TRBV27
CDR3 DNA: TGTGCCAGCAGTCCAGACCTAGCGGAGAGCTCCTACGAGCAGTACTTC; CDR3 protein: CASSPDLAESSYEQYF; D gene: TRBD2; clone size: NA; J gene: TRBJ2-7; V gene: TRBV27
CDR3 DNA: TGTGCCAGCAGTTACGGACCGGGGATGACGAATGAGCAGTTCTTC; CDR3 protein: CASSYGPGMTNEQFF; D gene: NA; clone size: NA; J gene: TRBJ2-1; V gene: TRBV6-5
CDR3 DNA: TGTGCCAGCAGCGGAGGACTAGGTAATGAGCAGTTCTTC; CDR3 protein: CASSGGLGNEQFF; D gene: TRBD2; clone size: NA; J gene: TRBJ2-1; V gene: TRBV9
CDR3 DNA: TGTGCCAGCACCAGGACAGGGGGCGGTGAAAAACTGTTTTTT; CDR3 protein: CASTRTGGGEKLFF; D gene: TRBD1; clone size: NA; J gene: TRBJ1-4; V gene: TRBV27
CDR3 DNA: TGCGCCAGCAGCCACCCCACAGGGTTGAACACTGAAGCTTTCTTT; CDR3 protein: CASSHPTGLNTEAFF; D gene: NA; clone size: NA; J gene: TRBJ1-1; V gene: TRBV4-1
CDR3 DNA: TGTGCCAGCAGACACCAGACCTCCTACGAGCAGTACTTC; CDR3 protein: CASRHQTSYEQYF; D gene: NA; clone size: NA; J gene: TRBJ2-7; V gene: TRBV28
CDR3 DNA: TGTGCCAGCAGTTCATCGACTAGTGGGTACGAGCAGTACTTC; CDR3 protein: CASSSSTSGYEQYF; D gene: NA; clone size: NA; J gene: TRBJ2-7; V gene: TRBV27
CDR3 DNA: TGTGCCAGTACATCCCCGGGGTACGAGCAGTACTTC; CDR3 protein: CASTSPGYEQYF; D gene: NA; clone size: NA; J gene: TRBJ2-7; V gene: TRBV19
CDR3 DNA: TGTGCCTGGAGTGGCCCCGGGGAGCTGTTTTTT; CDR3 protein: CAWSGPGELFF; D gene: NA; clone size: NA; J gene: TRBJ2-2; V gene: TRBV30
CDR3 DNA: TGCGCCAGCAGTGGTGGACTACCTTTTAGCACAGATACGCAGTATTTT; CDR3 protein: CASSGGLPFSTDTQYF; D gene: NA; clone size: NA; J gene: TRBJ2-3; V gene: TRBV10-1
CDR3 DNA: TGTGCCAGTAGTCTGGCAGGGGGCAGCGCAGCTTTCTTT; CDR3 protein: CASSLAGGSAAFF; D gene: TRBD1; clone size: NA; J gene: TRBJ1-1; V gene: TRBV19
CDR3 DNA: TGTGCCAGCAGCTTGTTGGGCAATGAGCAGTTCTTC; CDR3 protein: CASSLLGNEQFF; D gene: NA; clone size: NA; J gene: TRBJ2-1; V gene: TRBV5-4
CDR3 DNA: TGTGCCAGTAGTGGGGGCGACGGATACCTCGAGGTATACGAGCAGTACTTC; CDR3 protein: CASSGGDGYLEVYEQYF; D gene: NA; clone size: once; J gene: TRBJ2-7; V gene: TRBV19
CDR3 DNA: TGCGCCACTGGACCTAGCGGGATAACGGTCAATGAGCAGTTCTTC; CDR3 protein: CATGPSGITVNEQFF; D gene: TRBD2; clone size: NA; J gene: TRBJ2-1; V gene: TRBV10-1
CDR3 DNA: TGTGCCAGCAGTTTCGAGGGACAGAACACTGAAGCTTTCTTT; CDR3 protein: CASSFEGQNTEAFF; D gene: NA; clone size: NA; J gene: TRBJ1-1; V gene: TRBV28
CDR3 DNA: TGTGCCAGCAGCTCGGCTCAGGGCCACGAGCAGTACTTC; CDR3 protein: CASSSAQGHEQYF; D gene: NA; clone size: NA; J gene: TRBJ2-7; V gene: TRBV7-3
CDR3 DNA: TGTGCCAGCCAACTTAGCGGGAGGGTAAATGAGCAGTTCTTC; CDR3 protein: CASQLSGRVNEQFF; D gene: TRBD2; clone size: NA; J gene: TRBJ2-1; V gene: TRBV7-6
CDR3 DNA: TGTGCCAGCAGTTTATTGGGGACAGAAGCTTTCTTT; CDR3 protein: CASSLLGTEAFF; D gene: NA; clone size: NA; J gene: TRBJ1-1; V gene: TRBV28
CDR3 DNA: TGTGCCAGCAGTCGATCCGCCGGGACTCGGACGATAGAGACCCAGTACTTC; CDR3 protein: CASSRSAGTRTIETQYF; D gene: NA; clone size: NA; J gene: TRBJ2-5; V gene: TRBV28
CDR3 DNA: TGTGCCAGCAGCTTCGTGGGGGCTAATCAGCCCCAGCATTTT; CDR3 protein: CASSFVGANQPQHF; D gene: NA; clone size: NA; J gene: TRBJ1-5; V gene: TRBV7-9
CDR3 DNA: TGTGCCAGCAGTGGCGACAGGGGGCGCTATAAGGAGCAGTTCTTC; CDR3 protein: CASSGDRGRYKEQFF; D gene: TRBD1; clone size: NA; J gene: TRBJ2-1; V gene: TRBV27
CDR3 DNA: TGTGCCAGCAGCCCCGGACAGGGGGGGGCCTACGAGCAGTACTTC; CDR3 protein: CASSPGQGGAYEQYF; D gene: TRBD1; clone size: NA; J gene: TRBJ2-7; V gene: TRBV7-8
CDR3 DNA: TGTGCCAGCAGTGCTGGTGAAGCTTTCTTT; CDR3 protein: CASSAGEAFF; D gene: NA; clone size: NA; J gene: TRBJ1-1; V gene: TRBV2
CDR3 DNA: TGCGCCAGCAGCCAGGTGACTAGCGGGGGTCTACGAGTCACAGATACGCAGTATTTT; CDR3 protein: CASSQVTSGGLRVTDTQYF; D gene: TRBD2; clone size: NA; J gene: TRBJ2-3; V gene: TRBV4-1
CDR3 DNA: TGTGCCAGCACCGCCTCGGGACAGAAATCCTACGAGCAGTACTTC; CDR3 protein: CASTASGQKSYEQYF; D gene: TRBD1; clone size: NA; J gene: TRBJ2-7; V gene: TRBV7-9
CDR3 DNA: TGTGCCAGCAGCTTAAATTCCGAAGCTTTCTTT; CDR3 protein: CASSLNSEAFF; D gene: NA; clone size: few; J gene: TRBJ1-1; V gene: TRBV5-4
CDR3 DNA: TGCGCCAGCAGCTTGAGGGGCTCCTCGGGACACCGGAACACTGAAGCTTTCTTT; CDR3 protein: CASSLRGSSGHRNTEAFF; D gene: NA; clone size: NA; J gene: TRBJ1-1; V gene: TRBV5-1
CDR3 DNA: TGTGCCAGCAGCCCTCTCCAAGAGACCCAGTACTTC; CDR3 protein: CASSPLQETQYF; D gene: NA; clone size: NA; J gene: TRBJ2-5; V gene: TRBV28
CDR3 DNA: TGTGCCATCAGTGGGGAGGAAGACAAAAGACAGCGGATGGAAAAACTGTTTTTT; CDR3 protein: CAISGEEDKRQRMEKLFF; D gene: NA; clone size: NA; J gene: TRBJ1-4; V gene: TRBV10-3
CDR3 DNA: TGTGCCAGCAGTCGGACAGTACCTCCAGTGCAGTTCTTC; CDR3 protein: CASSRTVPPVQFF; D gene: NA; clone size: once; J gene: TRBJ2-1; V gene: TRBV5-6
CDR3 DNA: TGTGCCAGCAGCTTGTCTGAACAAGAGACCCAGTACTTC; CDR3 protein: CASSLSEQETQYF; D gene: NA; clone size: NA; J gene: TRBJ2-5; V gene: TRBV5-4
CDR3 DNA: TGTGCCAGCAGCTTGGTTGGGCCTCAAGAGACCCAGTACTTC; CDR3 protein: CASSLVGPQETQYF; D gene: NA; clone size: NA; J gene: TRBJ2-5; V gene: TRBV7-8